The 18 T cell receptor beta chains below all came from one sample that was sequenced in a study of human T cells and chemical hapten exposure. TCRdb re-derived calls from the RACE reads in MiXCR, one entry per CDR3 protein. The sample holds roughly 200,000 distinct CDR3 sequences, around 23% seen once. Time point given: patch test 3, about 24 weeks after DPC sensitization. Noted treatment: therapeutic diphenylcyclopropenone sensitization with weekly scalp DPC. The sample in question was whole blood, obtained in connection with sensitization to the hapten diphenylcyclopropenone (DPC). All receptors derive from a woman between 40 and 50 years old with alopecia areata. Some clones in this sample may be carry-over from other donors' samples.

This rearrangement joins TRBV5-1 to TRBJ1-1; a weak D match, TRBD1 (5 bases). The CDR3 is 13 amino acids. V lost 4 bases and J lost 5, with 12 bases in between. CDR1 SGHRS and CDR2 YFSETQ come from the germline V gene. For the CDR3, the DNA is TGCGCCAGCAGCACAGACGGACAAACTGAAGCTTTCTTT. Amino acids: CASSTDGQTEAFF. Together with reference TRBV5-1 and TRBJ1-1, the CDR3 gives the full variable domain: KAGVTQTPRYLIKTRGQQVTLSCSPISGHRSVSWYQQTPGQGLQFLFEYFSETQRNKGNFPGRFSGRQFSNSRSEMNVSTLELGDSALYLCASSTDGQTEAFFGQGTRLTVV.

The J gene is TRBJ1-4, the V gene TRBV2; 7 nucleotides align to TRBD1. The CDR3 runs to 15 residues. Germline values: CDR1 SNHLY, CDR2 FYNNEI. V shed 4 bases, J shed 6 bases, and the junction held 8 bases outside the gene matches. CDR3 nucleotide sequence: TGTGCCAGCAGTGCAATCAGGGGGTCGGATGAAAAACTGTTTTTT. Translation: CASSAIRGSDEKLFF. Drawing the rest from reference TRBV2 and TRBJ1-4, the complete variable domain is EPEVTQTPSHQVTQMGQEVILRCVPISNHLYFYWYRQILGQKVEFLVSFYNNEISEKSEIFDDQFSVERPDGSNFTLKIRSTKLEDSAMYFCASSAIRGSDEKLFFGSGTQLSVL.

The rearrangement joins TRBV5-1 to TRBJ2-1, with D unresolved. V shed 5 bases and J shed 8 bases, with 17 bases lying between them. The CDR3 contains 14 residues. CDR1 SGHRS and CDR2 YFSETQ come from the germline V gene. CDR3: CASRTDITWDEQFF. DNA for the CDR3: TGCGCCAGCAGAACCGACATAACTTGGGATGAGCAGTTCTTC.

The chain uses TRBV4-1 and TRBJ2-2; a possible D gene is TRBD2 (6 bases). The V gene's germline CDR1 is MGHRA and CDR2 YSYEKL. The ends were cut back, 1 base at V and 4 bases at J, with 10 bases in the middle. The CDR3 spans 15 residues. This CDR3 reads CASSQGLGGTGELFF. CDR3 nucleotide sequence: TGCGCCAGCAGCCAAGGGTTGGGGGGCACCGGGGAGCTGTTTTTT.

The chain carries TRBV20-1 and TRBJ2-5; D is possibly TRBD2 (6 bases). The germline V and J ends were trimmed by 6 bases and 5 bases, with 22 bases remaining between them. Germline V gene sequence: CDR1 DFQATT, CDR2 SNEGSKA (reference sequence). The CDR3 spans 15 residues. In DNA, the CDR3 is TGCAGTGCCCTGAGAGGGGAAGGTGCGGGGGAGACCCAGTACTTC. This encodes CSALRGEGAGETQYF.

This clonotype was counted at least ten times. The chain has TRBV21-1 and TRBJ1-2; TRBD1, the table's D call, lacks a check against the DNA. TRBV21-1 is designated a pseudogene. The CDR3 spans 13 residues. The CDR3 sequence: CAIRGGGSDGYTF. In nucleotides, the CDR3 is TGTGCCATCAGAGGAGGGGGGAGCGATGGCTACACCTTC.

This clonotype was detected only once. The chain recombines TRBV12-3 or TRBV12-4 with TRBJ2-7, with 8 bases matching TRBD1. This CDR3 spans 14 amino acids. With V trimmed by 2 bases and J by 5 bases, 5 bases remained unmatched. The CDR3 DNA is TGTGCCAGCAGTTTACCGACAGGGGCGAACGAGCAGTACTTC. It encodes CASSLPTGANEQYF.

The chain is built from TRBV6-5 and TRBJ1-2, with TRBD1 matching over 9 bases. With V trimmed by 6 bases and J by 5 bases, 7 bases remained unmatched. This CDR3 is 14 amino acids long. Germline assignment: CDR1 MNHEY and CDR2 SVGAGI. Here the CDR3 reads CASSPTGGRYGYTF. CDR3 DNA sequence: TGTGCCAGCAGCCCCACAGGGGGCAGGTATGGCTACACCTTC.

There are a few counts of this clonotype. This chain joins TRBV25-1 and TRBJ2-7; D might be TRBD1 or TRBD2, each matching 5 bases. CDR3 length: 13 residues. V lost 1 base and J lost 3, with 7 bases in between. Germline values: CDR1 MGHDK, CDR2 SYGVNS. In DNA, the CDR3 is TGTGCCAGCAGTGAATTGGGGGTCTACGAGCAGTACTTC. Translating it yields CASSELGVYEQYF.

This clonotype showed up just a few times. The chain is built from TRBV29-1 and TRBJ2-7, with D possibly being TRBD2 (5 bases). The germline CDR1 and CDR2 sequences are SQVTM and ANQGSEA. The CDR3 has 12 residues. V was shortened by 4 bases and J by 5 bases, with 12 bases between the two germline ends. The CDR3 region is CSVVTGFNEQYF. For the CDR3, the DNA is TGCAGCGTTGTCACGGGGTTCAACGAGCAGTACTTC.

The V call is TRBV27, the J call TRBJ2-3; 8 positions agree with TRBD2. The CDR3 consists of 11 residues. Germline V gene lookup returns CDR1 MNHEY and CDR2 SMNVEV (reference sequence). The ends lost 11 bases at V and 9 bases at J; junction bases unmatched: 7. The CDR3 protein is CAATGGNTQYF. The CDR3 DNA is TGTGCCGCCACGGGAGGGAACACGCAGTATTTT.

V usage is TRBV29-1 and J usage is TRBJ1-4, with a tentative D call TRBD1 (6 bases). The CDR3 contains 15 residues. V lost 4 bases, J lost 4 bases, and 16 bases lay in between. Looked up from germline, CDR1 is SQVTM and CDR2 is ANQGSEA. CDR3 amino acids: CSVATGSYLNEKLFF. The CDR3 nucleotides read TGCAGCGTTGCAACAGGGTCCTACCTTAATGAAAAACTGTTTTTT.

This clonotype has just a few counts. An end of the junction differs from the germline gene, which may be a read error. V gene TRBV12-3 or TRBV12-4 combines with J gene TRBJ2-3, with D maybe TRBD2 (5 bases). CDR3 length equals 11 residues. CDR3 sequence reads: CASKEAETQYF. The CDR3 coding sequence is TGTGCCAGCAAGGAGGCAGAAACGCAGTATTTT.

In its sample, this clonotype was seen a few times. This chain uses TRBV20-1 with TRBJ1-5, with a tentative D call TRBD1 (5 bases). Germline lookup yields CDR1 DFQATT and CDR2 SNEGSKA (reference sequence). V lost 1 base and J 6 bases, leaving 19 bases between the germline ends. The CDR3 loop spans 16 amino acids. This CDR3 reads CSARVFGGNRGQPQHF. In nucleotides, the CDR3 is TGCAGTGCTAGAGTATTTGGGGGTAATCGGGGTCAGCCCCAGCATTTT.

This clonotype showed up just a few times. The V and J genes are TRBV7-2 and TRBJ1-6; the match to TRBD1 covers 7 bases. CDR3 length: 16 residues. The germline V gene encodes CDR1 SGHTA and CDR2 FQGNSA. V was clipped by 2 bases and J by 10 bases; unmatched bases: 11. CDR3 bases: TGTGCCAGCAGCTTACACAACAGGGGCAACGGATCACCCCTCCACTTT. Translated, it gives CASSLHNRGNGSPLHF.

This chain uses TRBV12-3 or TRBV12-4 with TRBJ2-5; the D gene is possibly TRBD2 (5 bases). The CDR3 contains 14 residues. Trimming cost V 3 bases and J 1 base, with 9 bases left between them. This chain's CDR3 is CASSLYGVQETQYF. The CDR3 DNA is TGTGCCAGCAGTTTGTACGGGGTCCAAGAGACCCAGTACTTC.

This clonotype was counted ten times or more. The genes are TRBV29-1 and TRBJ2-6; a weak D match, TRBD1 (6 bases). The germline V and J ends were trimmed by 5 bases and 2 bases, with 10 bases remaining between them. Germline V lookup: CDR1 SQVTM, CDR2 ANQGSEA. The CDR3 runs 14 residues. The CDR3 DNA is TGCAGCGTTATTCCAGGGGCTGGGGCCAACGTCCTGACTTTC. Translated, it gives CSVIPGAGANVLTF.

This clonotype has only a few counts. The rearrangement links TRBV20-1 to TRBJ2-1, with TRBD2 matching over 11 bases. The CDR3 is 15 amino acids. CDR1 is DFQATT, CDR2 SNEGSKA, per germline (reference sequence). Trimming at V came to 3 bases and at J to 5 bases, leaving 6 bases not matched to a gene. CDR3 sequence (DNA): TGCAGTGCTAGTAAGCCGGGACTAGCGGACAATGAGCAGTTCTTC. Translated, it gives CSASKPGLADNEQFF.